What follows are 9 T cell receptor beta chains derived from one specimen sequenced in a study of blood T cells in healthy people across ages. Then a second PCR, running about 6 to 12 cycles, was carried out with a sample-barcoded 5' primer and a J-beta primer mix. TCRdb reprocessed the 5' RACE reads via MiXCR and lists one record per CDR3 protein. The sample includes almost 1 million distinct CDR3 sequences, roughly half seen only once; the top ten take about 21%. Sequencing was done on a sample of blood. The receptors were sampled from a woman aged 55-70 years in good health.

The rearrangement uses TRBV4-3 and TRBJ2-2, with 7 positions matching TRBD2. CDR3 length equals 16 residues. The germline V gene has CDR1 LGHNA and CDR2 YSLEER. V gave up 4 bases and J gave up 3 bases; unmatched junction bases: 8. The CDR3 nucleotides read TGCGCCAGCAGCCCACTAGGGCTAGCGGACACCGGGGAGCTGTTTTTT. It translates to CASSPLGLADTGELFF.

Only a few counts were recorded for this clonotype. This rearrangement joins TRBV20-1 to TRBJ2-6; D uncertain. Germline CDR1 is DFQATT and CDR2 is SNEGSKA (reference sequence). CDR3 length equals 12 residues. The CDR3 here is CSAQSGANVLTF. DNA for the CDR3: TGCAGCGCCCAGTCTGGGGCCAACGTCCTGACTTTC.

This clonotype was observed a few times. The chain joins TRBV5-1 to TRBJ2-7, with 11 bases aligning to TRBD2. The CDR3 length is 15 residues. Germline loops: CDR1 SGHRS, CDR2 YFSETQ. V lost 4 bases and J lost 4; bases outside the gene matches: 7. The CDR3: CASSARLAGRYEQYF. CDR3 sequence (DNA): TGCGCCAGCAGCGCCAGACTAGCGGGACGTTACGAGCAGTACTTC.

This clonotype was observed a few times. The CDR3 nucleotides are TGTGCCAGCAGTGACGCGGCGTTCTATGGCTACACCTTC. This codes for CASSDAAFYGYTF. The chain has TRBV25-1 and TRBJ1-2; D is unclear. The CDR3 extends over 13 amino acids. V lost 3 bases and J lost 4, with 9 bases in between. Germline loops: CDR1 MGHDK, CDR2 SYGVNS.

The rearrangement links TRBV12-3 or TRBV12-4 to TRBJ2-5, with 12 bases aligning to TRBD1. J was trimmed by 11 bases and V by 8 bases; bases with no gene match: 12. CDR3 length: 14 residues. CDR3 DNA: TGTGCCAGCTCCAGAGGGACAGGGGGCAGTGAGCAGTACTTC. Residues: CASSRGTGGSEQYF.

This rearrangement joins TRBV7-3 to TRBJ2-5; a possible D gene is TRBD1 (6 bases). V lost 5 bases to trimming and J lost 5 bases, with 18 bases between them. The CDR3 contains 15 residues. The germline gives CDR1 SGHTA, CDR2 FQGTGA. CDR3 loop: CASSRSQGPTETQYF. CDR3 DNA sequence: TGTGCCAGCAGCCGATCACAGGGACCAACGGAGACCCAGTACTTC.

This chain links TRBV3-1 with TRBJ2-1; 8 bases line up with TRBD2. The CDR3 runs to 17 residues. The trim removed 0 bases at V and 0 bases at J, leaving 4 bases unmatched. The germline gives CDR1 LGHDT, CDR2 YNNKEL (reference sequence). CDR3 sequence: CASSQDISGVSYNEQFF. The CDR3 DNA sequence: TGTGCCAGCAGCCAAGATATTAGCGGGGTCTCCTACAATGAGCAGTTCTTC.

The chain couples TRBV6-5 to TRBJ1-2; TRBD1 matches at 9 bases. Trimming cost V 5 bases and J 4 bases; bases outside gene matches: 8. The CDR3 runs 15 residues. CDR1 is MNHEY and CDR2 is SVGAGI in the germline V gene. The CDR3 protein is CASSKGQGIIYGYTF. The CDR3 nucleotides are TGTGCCAGCAGTAAAGGACAGGGGATAATCTATGGCTACACCTTC.

The chain is built from TRBV14 and TRBJ1-4; a possible D gene is TRBD1 (6 bases). Germline lookup yields CDR1 SGHDN and CDR2 FVKESK. The V and J ends lost 2 bases and 7 bases respectively, with 23 bases between them. This CDR3 is built from 18 residues. In nucleotides, the CDR3 is TGTGCCAGCAGCCAAAGAAGGGCGGGGGGCGCAGGAGGTGAAAAACTGTTTTTT. It translates to CASSQRRAGGAGGEKLFF.